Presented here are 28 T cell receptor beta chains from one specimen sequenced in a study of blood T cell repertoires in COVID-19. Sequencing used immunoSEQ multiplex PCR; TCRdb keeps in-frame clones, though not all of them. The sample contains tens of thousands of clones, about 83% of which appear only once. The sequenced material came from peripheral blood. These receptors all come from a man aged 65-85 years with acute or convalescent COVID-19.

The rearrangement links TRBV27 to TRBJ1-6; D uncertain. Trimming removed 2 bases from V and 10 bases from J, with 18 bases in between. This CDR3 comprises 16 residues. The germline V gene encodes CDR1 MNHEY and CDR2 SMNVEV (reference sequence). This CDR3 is CASSLTLELLSSPLHF. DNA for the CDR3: TGTGCCAGCAGTTTAACTTTAGAGCTATTGAGCTCACCCCTCCACTTT.

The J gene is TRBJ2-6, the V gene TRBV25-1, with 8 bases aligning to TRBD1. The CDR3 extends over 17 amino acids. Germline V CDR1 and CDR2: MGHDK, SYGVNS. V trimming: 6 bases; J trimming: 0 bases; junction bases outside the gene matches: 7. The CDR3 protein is CASRAGTGSSGANVLTF. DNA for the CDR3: TGTGCCAGCAGAGCCGGGACAGGTAGCTCTGGGGCCAACGTCCTGACTTTC.

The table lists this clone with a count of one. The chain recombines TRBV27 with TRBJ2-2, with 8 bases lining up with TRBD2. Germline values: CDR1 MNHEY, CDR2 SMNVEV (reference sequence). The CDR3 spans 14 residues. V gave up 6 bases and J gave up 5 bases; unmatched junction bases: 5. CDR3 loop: CASRSGGGTGELFF. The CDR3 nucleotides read TGTGCCAGCAGGAGCGGGGGAGGGACCGGGGAGCTGTTTTTT.

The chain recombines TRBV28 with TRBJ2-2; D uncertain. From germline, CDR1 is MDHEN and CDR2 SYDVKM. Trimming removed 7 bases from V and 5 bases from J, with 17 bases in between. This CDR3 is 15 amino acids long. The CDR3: CASIQSVVRTGELFF. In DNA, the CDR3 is TGTGCCAGCATCCAATCGGTAGTGAGGACCGGGGAGCTGTTTTTT.

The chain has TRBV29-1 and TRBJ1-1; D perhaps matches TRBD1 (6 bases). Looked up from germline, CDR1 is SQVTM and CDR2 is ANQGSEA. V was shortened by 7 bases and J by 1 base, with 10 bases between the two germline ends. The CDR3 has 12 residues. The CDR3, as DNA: TGCAGCGCCGAGGGGGAGAACACTGAAGCTTTCTTT. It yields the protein CSAEGENTEAFF.

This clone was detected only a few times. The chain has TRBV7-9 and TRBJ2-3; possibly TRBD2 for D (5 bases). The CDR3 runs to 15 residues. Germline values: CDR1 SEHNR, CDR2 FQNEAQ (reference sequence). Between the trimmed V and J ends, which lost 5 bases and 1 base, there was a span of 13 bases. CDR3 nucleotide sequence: TGTGCCAGCAGCAACCCCGGACTCGGCACAGATACGCAGTATTTT. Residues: CASSNPGLGTDTQYF.

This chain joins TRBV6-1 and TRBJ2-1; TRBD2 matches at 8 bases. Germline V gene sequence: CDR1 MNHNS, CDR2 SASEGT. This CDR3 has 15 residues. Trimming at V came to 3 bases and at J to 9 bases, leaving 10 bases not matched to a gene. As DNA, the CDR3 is TGTGCCAGCAGTGATCTACCCGGGAGGGTAAGTGAGCAGTTCTTC. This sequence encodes CASSDLPGRVSEQFF.

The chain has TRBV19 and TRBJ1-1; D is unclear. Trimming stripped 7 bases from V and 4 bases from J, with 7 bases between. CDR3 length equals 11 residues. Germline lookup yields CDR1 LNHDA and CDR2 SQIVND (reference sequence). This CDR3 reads CASTRLTEAFF. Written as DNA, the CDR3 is TGTGCCAGTACCCGACTCACTGAAGCTTTCTTT. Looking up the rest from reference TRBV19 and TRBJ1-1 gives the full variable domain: DGGITQSPKYLFRKEGQNVTLSCEQNLNHDAMYWYRQDPGQGLRLIYYSQIVNDFQKGDIAEGYSVSREKKESFPLTVTSAQKNPTAFYLCASTRLTEAFFGQGTRLTVV.

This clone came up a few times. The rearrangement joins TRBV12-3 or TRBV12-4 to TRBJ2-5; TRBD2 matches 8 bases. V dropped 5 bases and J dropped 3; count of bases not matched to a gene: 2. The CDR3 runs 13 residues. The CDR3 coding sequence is TGTGCCAGCAGTCTTAGCGGGGAAGAGACCCAGTACTTC. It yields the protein CASSLSGEETQYF.

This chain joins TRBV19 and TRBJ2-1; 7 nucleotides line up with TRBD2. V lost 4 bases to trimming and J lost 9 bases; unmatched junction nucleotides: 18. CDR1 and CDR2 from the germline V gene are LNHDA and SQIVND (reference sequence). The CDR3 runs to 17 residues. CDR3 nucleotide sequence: TGTGCCAGTAGTACTCCCCTCGGTCGCGGGAGAGCAGGTGAGCAGTTCTTC. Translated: CASSTPLGRGRAGEQFF.

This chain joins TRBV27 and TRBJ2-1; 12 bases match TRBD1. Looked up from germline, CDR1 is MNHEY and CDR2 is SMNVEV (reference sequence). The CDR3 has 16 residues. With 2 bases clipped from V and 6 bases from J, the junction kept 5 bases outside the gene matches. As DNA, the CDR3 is TGTGCCAGCAGTTTAGTTGGGACAGGGGGCCTCAATGAGCAGTTCTTC. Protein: CASSLVGTGGLNEQFF.

For the CDR3, the DNA is TGTGCCAGCTCACCGTTTTCAGGGCTCGGCGAGCAGTACTTC. Protein: CASSPFSGLGEQYF. This sequence joins TRBV18 and TRBJ2-7; a possible D gene is TRBD1 (5 bases). The CDR3 length is 14 residues. V was cut by 3 bases and J by 6 bases, with 15 bases left in between. Germline lookup yields CDR1 KGHSH and CDR2 LQKENI.

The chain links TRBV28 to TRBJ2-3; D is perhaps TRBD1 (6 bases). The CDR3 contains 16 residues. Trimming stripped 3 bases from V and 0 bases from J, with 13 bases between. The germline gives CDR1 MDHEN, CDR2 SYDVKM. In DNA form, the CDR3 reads TGTGCCAGCAGTTTGGGACAAACCCCTAGCACAGATACGCAGTATTTT. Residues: CASSLGQTPSTDTQYF.

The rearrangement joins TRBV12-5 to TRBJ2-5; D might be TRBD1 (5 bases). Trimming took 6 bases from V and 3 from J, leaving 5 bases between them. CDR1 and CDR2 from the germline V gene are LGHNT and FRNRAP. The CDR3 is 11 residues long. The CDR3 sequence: CASGTEETQYF. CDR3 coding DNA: TGTGCTAGTGGGACAGAAGAGACCCAGTACTTC.

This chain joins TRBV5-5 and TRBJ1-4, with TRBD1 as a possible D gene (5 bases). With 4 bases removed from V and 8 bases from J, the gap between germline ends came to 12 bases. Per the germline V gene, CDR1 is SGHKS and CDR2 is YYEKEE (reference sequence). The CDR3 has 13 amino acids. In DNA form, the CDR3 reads TGTGCCAGCAGCCCGGGGGAGATCGAAAAACTGTTTTTT. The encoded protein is CASSPGEIEKLFF.

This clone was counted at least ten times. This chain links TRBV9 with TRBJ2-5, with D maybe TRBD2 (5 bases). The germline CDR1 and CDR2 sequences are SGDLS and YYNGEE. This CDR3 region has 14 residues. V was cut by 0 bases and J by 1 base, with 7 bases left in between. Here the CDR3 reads CASSVGGVQETQYF. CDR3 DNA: TGTGCCAGCAGCGTAGGGGGAGTCCAAGAGACCCAGTACTTC.

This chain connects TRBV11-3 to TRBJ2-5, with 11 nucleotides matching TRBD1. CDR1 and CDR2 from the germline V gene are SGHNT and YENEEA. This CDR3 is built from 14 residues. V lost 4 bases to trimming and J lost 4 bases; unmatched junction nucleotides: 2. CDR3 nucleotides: TGTGCCAGCAGCTCCGGGACAGGGGGAGAGACCCAGTACTTC. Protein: CASSSGTGGETQYF.

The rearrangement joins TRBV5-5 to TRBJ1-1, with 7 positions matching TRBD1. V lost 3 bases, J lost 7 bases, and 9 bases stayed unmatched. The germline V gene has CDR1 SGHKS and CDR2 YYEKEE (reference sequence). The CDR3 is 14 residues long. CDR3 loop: CASSWRQGWDEAFF. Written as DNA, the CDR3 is TGTGCCAGCAGCTGGAGACAGGGATGGGATGAAGCTTTCTTT.

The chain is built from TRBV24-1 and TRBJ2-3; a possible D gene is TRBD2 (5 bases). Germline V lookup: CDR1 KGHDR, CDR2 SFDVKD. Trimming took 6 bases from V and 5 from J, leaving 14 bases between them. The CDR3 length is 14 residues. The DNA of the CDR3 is TGTGCCACCAGTCGATCAGGAGGAGGAGATACGCAGTATTTT. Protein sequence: CATSRSGGGDTQYF.

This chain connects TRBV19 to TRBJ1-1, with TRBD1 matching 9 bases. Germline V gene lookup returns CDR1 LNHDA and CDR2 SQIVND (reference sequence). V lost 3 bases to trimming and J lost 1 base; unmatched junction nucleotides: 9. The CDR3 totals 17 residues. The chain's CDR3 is CASSMPSLGQGNTEAFF. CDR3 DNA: TGTGCCAGTAGTATGCCCTCCTTGGGACAGGGGAACACTGAAGCTTTCTTT.

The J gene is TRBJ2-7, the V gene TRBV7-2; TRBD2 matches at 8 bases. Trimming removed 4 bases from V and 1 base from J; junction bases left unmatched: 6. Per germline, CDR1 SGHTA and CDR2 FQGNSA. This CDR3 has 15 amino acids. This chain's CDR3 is CASSSRLATSYEQYF. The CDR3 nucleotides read TGTGCCAGCAGCTCGAGACTAGCGACTTCCTACGAGCAGTACTTC.

The chain's CDR3 is CASSARPASGTGNIRPQHF. The CDR3 DNA reads TGTGCCAGCAGCGCTAGGCCCGCATCCGGGACAGGGAATATCAGGCCCCAGCATTTT. The V and J genes are TRBV6-2 or TRBV6-3 and TRBJ1-5, with 9 nucleotides matching TRBD1. After removal of 6 bases from V and 9 bases from J, the junction contained 24 bases not matched to a gene. Per germline, CDR1 MNHEY and CDR2 SVGEGT. This CDR3 contains 19 residues.

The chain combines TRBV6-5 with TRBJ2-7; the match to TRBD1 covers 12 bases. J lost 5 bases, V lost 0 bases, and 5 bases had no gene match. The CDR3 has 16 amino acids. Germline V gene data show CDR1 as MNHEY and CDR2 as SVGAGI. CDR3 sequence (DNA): TGTGCCAGCAGTTACTCTGGGGGACAGGGGGCTAACGAGCAGTACTTC. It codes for CASSYSGGQGANEQYF.

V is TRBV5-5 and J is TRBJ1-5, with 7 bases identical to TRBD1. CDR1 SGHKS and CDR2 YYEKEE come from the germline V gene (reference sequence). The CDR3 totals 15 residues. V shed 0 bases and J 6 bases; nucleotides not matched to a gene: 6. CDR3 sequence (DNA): TGTGCCAGCAGCTTGGGAGGGACAGTCGGTCAGCCCCAGCATTTT. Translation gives CASSLGGTVGQPQHF. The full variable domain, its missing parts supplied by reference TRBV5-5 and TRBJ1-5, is DAGVTQSPTHLIKTRGQQVTLRCSPISGHKSVSWYQQVLGQGPQFIFQYYEKEERGRGNFPDRFSARQFPNYSSELNVNALLLGDSALYLCASSLGGTVGQPQHFGDGTRLSIL.

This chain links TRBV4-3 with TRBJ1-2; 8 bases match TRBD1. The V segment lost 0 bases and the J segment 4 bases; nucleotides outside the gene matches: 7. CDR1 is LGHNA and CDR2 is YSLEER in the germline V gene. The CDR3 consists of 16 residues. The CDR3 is CASSQEGGQGGYGYTF. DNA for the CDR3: TGCGCCAGCAGCCAAGAAGGAGGACAGGGTGGCTATGGCTACACCTTC.

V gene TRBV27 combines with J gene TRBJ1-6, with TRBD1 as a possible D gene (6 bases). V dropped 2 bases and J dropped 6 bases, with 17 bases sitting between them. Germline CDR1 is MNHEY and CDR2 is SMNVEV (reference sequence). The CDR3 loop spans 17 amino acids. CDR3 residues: CASSLRTDRGSNSPLHF. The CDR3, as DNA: TGTGCCAGCAGTTTAAGGACAGACCGGGGCAGTAATTCACCCCTCCACTTT.

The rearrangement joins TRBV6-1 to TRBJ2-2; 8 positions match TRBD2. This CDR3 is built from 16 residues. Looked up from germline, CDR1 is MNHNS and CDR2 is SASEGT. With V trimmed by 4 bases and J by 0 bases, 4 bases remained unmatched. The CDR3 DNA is TGTGCCAGCAGTGCAATTAGCGGGGCGAACACCGGGGAGCTGTTTTTT. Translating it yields CASSAISGANTGELFF.

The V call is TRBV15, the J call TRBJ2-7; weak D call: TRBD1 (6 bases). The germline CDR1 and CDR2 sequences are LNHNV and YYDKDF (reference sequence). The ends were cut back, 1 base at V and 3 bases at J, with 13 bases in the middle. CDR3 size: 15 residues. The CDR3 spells CATSRAGRGNYEQYF. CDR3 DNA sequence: TGTGCCACCAGCAGAGCAGGCAGGGGTAACTACGAGCAGTACTTC.